This T cell receptor (beta chain) comes out of a study of CD4+ T cells in melanoma. Study observations and caveats: CD8+ T cell, macrophage and B cell function reportedly correlated with neoantigen-specific CD4+ T cells. Neoantigen-specific CD4+ T cells in melanoma reportedly had diverse differentiation states.

Clones were read by immunoSEQ multiplex PCR, and TCRdb kept only the in-frame ones, dropping some. The sample consists of about 110,000 clones, around 92% of them appearing once. In this sample, this clone turned up once. Its antigen is undetermined. This receptor was identified in a human donor with melanoma. Sequenced material: peripheral blood.

The CDR3 region has the DNA TGTGCCAGCAGTTTATACAGGGGACGTCAGCCCCAGCATTTT. It specifies CASSLYRGRQPQHF. The J gene is TRBJ1-5, the V gene TRBV6-5; TRBD1 agrees at 7 bases. CDR1 and CDR2 (germline): MNHEY, SVGAGI. This CDR3 comprises 14 residues. V lost 4 bases to trimming and J lost 6 bases; unmatched junction nucleotides: 6.